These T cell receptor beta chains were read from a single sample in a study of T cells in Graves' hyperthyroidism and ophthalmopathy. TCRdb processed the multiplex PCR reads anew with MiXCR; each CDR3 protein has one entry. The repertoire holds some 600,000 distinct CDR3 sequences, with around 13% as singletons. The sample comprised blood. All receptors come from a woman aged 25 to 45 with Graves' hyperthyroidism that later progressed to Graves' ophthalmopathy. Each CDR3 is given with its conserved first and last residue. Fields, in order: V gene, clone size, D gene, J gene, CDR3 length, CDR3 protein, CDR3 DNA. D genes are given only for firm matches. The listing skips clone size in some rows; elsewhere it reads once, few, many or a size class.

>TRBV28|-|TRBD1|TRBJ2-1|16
CASFPSDRAGDNEQFF
TGTGCCAGCTTCCCTTCTGACAGGGCGGGTGACAATGAGCAGTTCTTC
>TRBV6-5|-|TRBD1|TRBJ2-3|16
CASSYSGGGGTDTQYF
TGTGCCAGCAGTTACTCAGGGGGCGGAGGCACAGATACGCAGTATTTT
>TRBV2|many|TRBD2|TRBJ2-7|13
CASTSGSSYEQYF
TGTGCCAGCACGAGCGGGAGCTCCTACGAGCAGTACTTC
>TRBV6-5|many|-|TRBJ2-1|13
CASSYHRSREQFF
TGTGCCAGCAGTTATCATCGGAGCCGGGAGCAGTTCTTC
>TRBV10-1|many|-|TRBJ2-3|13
CASSEYFTDTQYF
TGCGCCAGCAGTGAGTACTTCACAGATACGCAGTATTTT
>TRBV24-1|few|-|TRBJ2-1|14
CATGISGTVNEQFF
TGTGCCACCGGGATTAGCGGGACAGTAAATGAGCAGTTCTTC
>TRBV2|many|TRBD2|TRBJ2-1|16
CASKFEREGLANEQFF
TGTGCCAGCAAGTTTGAGCGGGAGGGTCTAGCGAATGAGCAGTTCTTC
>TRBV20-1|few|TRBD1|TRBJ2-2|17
CSAKPGQGAATTGELFF
TGCAGTGCTAAACCGGGACAGGGGGCGGCGACCACCGGGGAGCTGTTTTTT
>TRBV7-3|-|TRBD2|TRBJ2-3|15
CASSWLAGGIDTQYF
TGTGCCAGCAGCTGGCTAGCGGGAGGGATAGATACGCAGTATTTT
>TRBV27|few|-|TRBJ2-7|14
CASSPFTGEGEQYF
TGTGCCAGCAGTCCCTTCACAGGGGAGGGCGAGCAGTACTTC
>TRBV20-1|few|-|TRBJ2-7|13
CSAPGATFYEQYF
TGCAGTGCTCCCGGGGCTACCTTCTACGAGCAGTACTTC
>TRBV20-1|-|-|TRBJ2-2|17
CSARLIHLGTSTGELFF
TGCAGTGCTAGGCTCATTCACTTGGGGACAAGCACCGGGGAGCTGTTTTTT
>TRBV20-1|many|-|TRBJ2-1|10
CSAFYNEQFF
TGCAGTGCGTTCTACAATGAGCAGTTCTTC
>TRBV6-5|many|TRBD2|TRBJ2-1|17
CASSYSTGTSQDNEQFF
TGTGCCAGCAGTTACTCTACCGGGACTAGCCAAGACAATGAGCAGTTCTTC
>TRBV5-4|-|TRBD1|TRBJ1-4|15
CASSLSGQLNEKLFF
TGTGCCAGCAGCTTGTCGGGACAGCTTAATGAAAAACTGTTTTTT
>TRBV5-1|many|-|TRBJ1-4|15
CASSLSTITNEKLFF
TGCGCCAGCAGCTTATCGACCATAACTAATGAAAAACTGTTTTTT
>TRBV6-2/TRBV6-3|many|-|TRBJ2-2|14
CASSYQDVSGELFF
TGTGCCAGCAGTTATCAGGACGTCTCCGGGGAGCTGTTTTTT
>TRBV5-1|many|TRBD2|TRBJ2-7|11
CASRREDEQYF
TGCGCCAGCAGGCGGGAGGACGAGCAGTACTTC
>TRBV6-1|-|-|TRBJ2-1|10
CASPGNEQFF
TGTGCCAGCCCGGGCAATGAGCAGTTCTTC
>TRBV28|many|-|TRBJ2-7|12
CASSAGTYEQYF
TGTGCCAGCAGTGCCGGGACCTACGAGCAGTACTTC
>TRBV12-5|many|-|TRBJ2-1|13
CASGLLRGNEQFF
TGTGCTAGTGGTTTGCTCAGGGGAAATGAGCAGTTCTTC
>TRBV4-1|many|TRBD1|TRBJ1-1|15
CASSEGQGAVTEAFF
TGCGCCAGCAGCGAGGGACAGGGGGCGGTCACTGAAGCTTTCTTT
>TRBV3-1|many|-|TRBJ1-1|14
CASSQRTVNTEAFF
TGTGCCAGCAGCCAGAGGACGGTGAACACTGAAGCTTTCTTT
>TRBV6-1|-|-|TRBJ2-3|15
CASRWPGTSTDTQYF
TGTGCCAGCCGCTGGCCAGGGACTAGCACAGATACGCAGTATTTT
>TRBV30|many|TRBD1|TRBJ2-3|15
CAWSVETGGTDTQYF
TGTGCCTGGAGTGTGGAGACAGGGGGCACAGATACGCAGTATTTT
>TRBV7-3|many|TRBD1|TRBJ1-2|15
CASSFRDRGHHGYTF
TGTGCCAGCAGCTTCCGGGACAGGGGGCATCATGGCTACACCTTC
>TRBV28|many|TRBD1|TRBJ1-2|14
CASSDRDPIYGYTF
TGTGCCAGTAGCGACAGGGACCCTATCTATGGCTACACCTTC
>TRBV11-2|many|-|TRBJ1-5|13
CASSLETGGAQHF
TGTGCCAGCAGCTTAGAAACCGGAGGGGCCCAGCATTTT
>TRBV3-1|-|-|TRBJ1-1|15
CASSPSVTLNTEAFF
TGTGCCAGCAGCCCCTCTGTTACACTGAACACTGAAGCTTTCTTT
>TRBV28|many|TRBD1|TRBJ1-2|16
CASSLNNRDSNYGYTF
TGTGCCAGCAGTTTGAACAACCGGGACAGCAATTATGGCTACACCTTC
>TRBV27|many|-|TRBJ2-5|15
CASSLLANTGETQYF
TGTGCCAGCAGCCTCCTAGCTAATACGGGAGAGACCCAGTACTTC